This T cell receptor beta chain is drawn from a study of blood T cells in healthy people across ages. Through a sample-barcoded 5' primer and a J-beta primer mix, a second PCR was run for roughly 6 to 11 cycles. Each CDR3 protein is one row after TCRdb ran MiXCR on the 5' RACE reads. Of roughly 1.5 million distinct CDR3 sequences listed, roughly 43% are singletons. Germline values: CDR1 SQVTM, CDR2 ANQGSEA. This CDR3 has 15 residues. V shed 4 bases and J 4 bases; nucleotides not matched to a gene: 10. This TCR derives from a woman aged 18-35 years in good health. The gene calls are TRBV29-1 and TRBJ2-5; TRBD1 matches at 9 bases. The sequencing sample was made of blood. CDR3 bases: TGCAGCGTTGGAAGGACAGGGGTTAAGGGAGAGACCCAGTACTTC. Its protein is CSVGRTGVKGETQYF.